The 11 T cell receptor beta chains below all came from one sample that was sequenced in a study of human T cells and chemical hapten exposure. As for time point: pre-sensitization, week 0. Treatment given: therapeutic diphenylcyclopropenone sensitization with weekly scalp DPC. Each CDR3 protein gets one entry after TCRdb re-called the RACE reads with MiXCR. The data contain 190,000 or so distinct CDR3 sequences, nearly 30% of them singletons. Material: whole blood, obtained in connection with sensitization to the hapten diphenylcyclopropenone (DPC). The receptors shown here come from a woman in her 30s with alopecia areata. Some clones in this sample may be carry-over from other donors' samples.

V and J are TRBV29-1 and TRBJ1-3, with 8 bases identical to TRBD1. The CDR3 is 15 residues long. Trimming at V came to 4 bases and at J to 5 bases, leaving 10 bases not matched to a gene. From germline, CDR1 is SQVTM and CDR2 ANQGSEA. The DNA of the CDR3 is TGCAGCGTTGCGACGACAGGGGCTTCGAGAAACACCATATATTTT. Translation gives CSVATTGASRNTIYF.

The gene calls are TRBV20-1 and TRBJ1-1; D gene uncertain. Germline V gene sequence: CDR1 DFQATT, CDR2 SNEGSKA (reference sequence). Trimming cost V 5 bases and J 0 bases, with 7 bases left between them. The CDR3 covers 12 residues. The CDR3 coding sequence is TGCAGTGCTGTGGAAGTGAACACTGAAGCTTTCTTT. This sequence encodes CSAVEVNTEAFF.

The CDR3 coding sequence is TGCGCCAGCAGCTTGGGCAGCACAGGGCTCGCTTTCTTT. Translated, it gives CASSLGSTGLAFF. The chain employs TRBV5-1 and TRBJ1-1, with D tentatively TRBD1 (6 bases). V was trimmed by 0 bases and J by 11 bases, leaving 14 bases between them. CDR1 and CDR2 from the germline V gene are SGHRS and YFSETQ. The CDR3 totals 13 residues.

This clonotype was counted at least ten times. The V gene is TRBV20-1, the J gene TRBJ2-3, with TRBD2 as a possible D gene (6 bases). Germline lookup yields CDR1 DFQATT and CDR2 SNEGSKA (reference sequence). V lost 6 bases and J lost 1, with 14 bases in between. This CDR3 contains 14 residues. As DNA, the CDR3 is TGCAGTGCCATAGCGGTAGTTCGCACAGATACGCAGTATTTT. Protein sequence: CSAIAVVRTDTQYF.

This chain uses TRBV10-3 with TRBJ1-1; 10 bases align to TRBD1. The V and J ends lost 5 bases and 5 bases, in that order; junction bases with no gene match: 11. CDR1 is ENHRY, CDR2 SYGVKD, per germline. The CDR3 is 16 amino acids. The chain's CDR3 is CAISQTGGARKTEAFF. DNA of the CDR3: TGTGCCATCAGTCAGACAGGGGGCGCGAGAAAGACTGAAGCTTTCTTT.

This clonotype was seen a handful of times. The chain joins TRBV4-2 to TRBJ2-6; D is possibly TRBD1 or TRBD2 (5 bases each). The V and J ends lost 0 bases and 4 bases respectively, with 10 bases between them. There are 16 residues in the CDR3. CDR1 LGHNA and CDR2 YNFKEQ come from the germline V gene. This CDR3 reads CASSQDKGTGANVLTF. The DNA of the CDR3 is TGTGCCAGCAGCCAAGATAAGGGGACCGGGGCCAACGTCCTGACTTTC.

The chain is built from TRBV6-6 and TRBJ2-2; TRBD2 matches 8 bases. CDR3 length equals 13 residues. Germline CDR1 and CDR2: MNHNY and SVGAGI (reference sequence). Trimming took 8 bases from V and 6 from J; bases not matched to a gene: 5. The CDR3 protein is CASLDGGAGELFF. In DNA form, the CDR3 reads TGTGCCAGCCTTGACGGGGGGGCCGGGGAGCTGTTTTTT.

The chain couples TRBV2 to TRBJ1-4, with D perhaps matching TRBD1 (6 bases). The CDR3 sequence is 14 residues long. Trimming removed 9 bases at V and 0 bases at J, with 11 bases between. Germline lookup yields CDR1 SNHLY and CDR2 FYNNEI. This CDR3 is CASKQGSTNEKLFF. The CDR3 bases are TGTGCCAGTAAACAGGGATCAACTAATGAAAAACTGTTTTTT.

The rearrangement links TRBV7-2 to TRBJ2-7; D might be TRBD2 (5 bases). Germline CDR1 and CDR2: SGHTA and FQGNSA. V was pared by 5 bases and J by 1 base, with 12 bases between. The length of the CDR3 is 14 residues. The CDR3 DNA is TGTGCCAGCAGCCCGGGAAGGAGGTCCTACGAGCAGTACTTC. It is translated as CASSPGRRSYEQYF.

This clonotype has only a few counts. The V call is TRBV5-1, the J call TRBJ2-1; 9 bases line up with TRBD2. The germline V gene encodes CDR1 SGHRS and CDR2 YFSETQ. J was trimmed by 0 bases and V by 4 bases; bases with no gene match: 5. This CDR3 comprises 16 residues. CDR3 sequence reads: CASSLGAGGSYNEQFF. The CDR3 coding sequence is TGCGCCAGCAGCCTAGGAGCGGGAGGCTCCTACAATGAGCAGTTCTTC.

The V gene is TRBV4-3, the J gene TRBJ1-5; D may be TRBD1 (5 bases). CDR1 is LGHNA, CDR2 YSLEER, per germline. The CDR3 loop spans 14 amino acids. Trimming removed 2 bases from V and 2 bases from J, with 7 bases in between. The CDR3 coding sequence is TGCGCCAGCAGCCAACAAGGGGGCAATCAGCCCCAGCATTTT. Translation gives CASSQQGGNQPQHF.